This T cell receptor (beta chain) was sequenced in a study of response to subunit inactivated influenza vaccine. This clonotype has only a few counts. TCRdb re-analysed the RT-PCR reads in MiXCR, keeping a single row per CDR3 protein. Of about 570,000 distinct CDR3 sequences listed, roughly 12% were seen once; the top ten hold approximately 11%. Germline V gene lookup returns CDR1 ENHRY and CDR2 SYGVKD. The CDR3 loop spans 13 amino acids. The ends were cut back, 6 bases at V and 2 bases at J, with 11 bases in the middle. Another study also made use of these data, one on T cells expressing NK-cell markers. From that paper: Beta-chain TCR cDNA was generated via 5'RACE template switching with UMIs. The authors derived TCR beta repertoires from sorted CD3+CD56+NKG2C+, CD3+CD56+NKG2C- and CD3+CD56-NKG2C+ T cells. Several experiments confined sorting to alpha-beta TCR T cells with an anti-gamma-delta TCR antibody.

The genes are TRBV10-3 and TRBJ2-7; the D gene is possibly TRBD1 (6 bases). The sequence was obtained from a man aged 50 to 60 who received an inactivated influenza vaccine. The sequenced sample was PBMCs from blood, obtained on the day of vaccination. The CDR3 here is CAIRPGTPYEQYF. CDR3 in DNA: TGTGCCATCAGACCCGGGACACCCTACGAGCAGTACTTC.